This TCR beta chain came from a study of CD8+CD57+ T cells in acquired aplastic anemia. According to the study, genomic DNA was the template for TCR beta VDJ and CDR3 profiling. TCRdb used MiXCR to reprocess the reads, holding one entry per CDR3 protein. The table lists over 150,000 distinct CDR3 sequences, more than 60% of them singletons. Flow cytometry had shown expanded CD8+CD57+ cells in the patients chosen for sequencing. In all patients, the disease was severe acquired aplastic anemia. Untreated patients provided the blood samples, with no therapy given before sampling. The CDR3 is 14 residues long. V gave up 4 bases and J gave up 9 bases; unmatched junction bases: 9. In germline, CDR1 is SEHNR, CDR2 FQNEAQ (reference sequence). Ten or more counts support this clonotype.

Sample: sorted CD4+, CD8+, or CD8+CD57+ T cells (not recorded which) from PBMCs. The rearrangement links TRBV7-9 to TRBJ2-1; 7 bases are a match to TRBD1. The clonotype originates from a human donor with aplastic anemia. CDR3 loop: CASSSTGVRGEQFF. The CDR3 nucleotides are TGTGCCAGCAGCTCAACAGGGGTACGGGGTGAGCAGTTCTTC.